Following are 32 T cell receptor beta chains from one sample sequenced in a study of blood T cells in healthy people across ages. Next came a second PCR, run for roughly 6 to 11 cycles, which used a sample-barcoded 5' primer along with a J-beta primer mix. TCRdb itself ran the 5' RACE reads through MiXCR, one entry per CDR3 protein. The table includes about 640,000 distinct CDR3 sequences, under 65% detected once. The sample consisted of blood. The receptors were gathered from a man aged 60 to 69 in good health.

The chain is built from TRBV20-1 and TRBJ1-6; TRBD1 matches 7 bases. From germline, CDR1 is DFQATT and CDR2 SNEGSKA (reference sequence). V gave up 2 bases and J gave up 8 bases; unmatched junction bases: 9. The CDR3 has 15 residues. The CDR3 region is CSARLSQGLDSPLHF. For the CDR3, the DNA is TGCAGTGCTAGACTTTCACAGGGGCTCGATTCACCCCTCCACTTT.

The rearrangement joins TRBV10-2 to TRBJ1-2; 9 positions match TRBD1. The CDR3 covers 15 residues. Germline V gene lookup returns CDR1 WSHSY and CDR2 SAAADI. V was clipped by 6 bases and J by 5 bases; unmatched bases: 10. The CDR3 DNA reads as TGCGCCAGCAGCGACTTCCGGACAGGGGAATATGGCTACACCTTC. Its protein product is CASSDFRTGEYGYTF.

This clonotype was counted only a few times. The CDR3 is CSASGTDNEQFF. In DNA, the CDR3 is TGCAGTGCTAGTGGGACTGACAATGAGCAGTTCTTC. The chain combines TRBV20-1 with TRBJ2-1; possibly TRBD2 for D (6 bases). Per the germline V gene, CDR1 is DFQATT and CDR2 is SNEGSKA (reference sequence). The V end lost 3 bases, the J end lost 5 bases, and 8 bases lay between the germline ends. The CDR3 is 12 residues long.

This sequence joins TRBV20-1 and TRBJ2-3; D is unresolved. Germline V gene lookup returns CDR1 DFQATT and CDR2 SNEGSKA (reference sequence). Trimming took 5 bases from V and 3 from J, leaving 18 bases between them. This CDR3 contains 15 residues. The CDR3 nucleotides read TGCAGTGCTCCCGGAAGCACGCTACGGACAGATACGCAGTATTTT. It yields the protein CSAPGSTLRTDTQYF.

The V gene is TRBV6-5, the J gene TRBJ2-7; D call uncertain. This CDR3 is built from 14 residues. With 6 bases removed from V and 0 bases from J, the gap between germline ends came to 12 bases. Germline V gene lookup returns CDR1 MNHEY and CDR2 SVGAGI. CDR3 amino acids: CASRARTSSYEQYV. The DNA for the CDR3 is TGTGCCAGCAGAGCCCGAACGAGCTCCTACGAGCAGTACGTC.

This chain joins TRBV20-1 and TRBJ2-3; unclear D gene. Germline CDR1 reads DFQATT; CDR2 reads SNEGSKA (reference sequence). V shed 2 bases and J shed 3 bases, with 9 bases lying between them. The CDR3 runs 13 residues. CDR3 coding DNA: TGCAGTGCTAGATTCATGGGGACAGATACGCAGTATTTT. It specifies CSARFMGTDTQYF.

The rearrangement joins TRBV18 to TRBJ2-1; 8 nucleotides line up with TRBD2. The CDR3 loop spans 14 amino acids. The trim removed 4 bases at V and 5 bases at J, leaving 4 bases unmatched. Germline V gene lookup returns CDR1 KGHSH and CDR2 LQKENI. The chain's CDR3 is CASSRAGGNNEQFF. DNA of the CDR3: TGTGCCAGCTCACGTGCGGGGGGAAACAATGAGCAGTTCTTC.

There are a few counts of this clonotype. V is TRBV6-2 or TRBV6-3 and J is TRBJ1-2, with unresolved D. Germline assignment: CDR1 MNHEY and CDR2 SVGEGT. The CDR3 consists of 12 residues. Trimming removed 5 bases at V and 8 bases at J, with 12 bases between. The CDR3 coding sequence is TGTGCCAGCAGTCCTCGACACACGGGCTACACCTTC. Translation gives CASSPRHTGYTF.

This clonotype has a handful of counts. This chain uses TRBV4-1 with TRBJ2-1; D possibly corresponds to TRBD1 (5 bases). Trimming removed 3 bases from V and 7 bases from J, with 19 bases in between. The germline V gene encodes CDR1 MGHRA and CDR2 YSYEKL. The CDR3 contains 16 residues. The CDR3 here is CASSHRVAAGWNEQFF. The CDR3 nucleotides read TGCGCCAGCAGCCACAGGGTCGCCGCCGGTTGGAATGAGCAGTTCTTC.

This chain connects TRBV29-1 to TRBJ2-1; TRBD1 is a possible D gene (5 bases). The V gene's germline CDR1 is SQVTM and CDR2 ANQGSEA. The length of the CDR3 is 17 residues. V lost 8 bases and J lost 0, with 23 bases in between. CDR3 nucleotide sequence: TGCAGCACTGCCAGGGTGTCGCGGCCGAGCTCCTACAATGAGCAGTTCTTC. This sequence encodes CSTARVSRPSSYNEQFF.

The genes are TRBV24-1 and TRBJ2-5; 8 nucleotides align to TRBD1. Germline V gives CDR1 KGHDR, CDR2 SFDVKD. J was trimmed by 4 bases and V by 3 bases; bases with no gene match: 6. This CDR3 has 15 residues. CDR3 sequence: CATSDPQGAGETQYF. DNA for the CDR3: TGTGCCACCAGTGATCCCCAGGGGGCTGGAGAGACCCAGTACTTC.

The table lists this clonotype with a few counts. This CDR3 reads CSARTSGALYGYTF. The CDR3, as DNA: TGCAGTGCCAGAACAAGCGGGGCCCTCTATGGCTACACCTTC. The gene calls are TRBV20-1 and TRBJ1-2; TRBD1 is a possible D gene (5 bases). The germline CDR1 and CDR2 sequences are DFQATT and SNEGSKA (reference sequence). V lost 6 bases, J lost 4 bases, and 18 bases lay in between. The CDR3 has 14 residues.

The J gene is TRBJ2-2, the V gene TRBV20-1; possibly TRBD1 for D (6 bases). CDR1 is DFQATT, CDR2 SNEGSKA, per germline (reference sequence). Trimming removed 4 bases at V and 1 base at J, with 10 bases between. The length of the CDR3 is 14 residues. The CDR3 here is CSAKLQGNTGELFF. The CDR3, as DNA: TGCAGTGCTAAGTTACAGGGGAACACCGGGGAGCTGTTTTTT.

The gene calls are TRBV19 and TRBJ2-7; D ambiguous. CDR3 length equals 13 residues. The V end was cut by 5 bases, the J end by 12 bases, with 20 bases between. Germline lookup yields CDR1 LNHDA and CDR2 SQIVND (reference sequence). CDR3 loop: CASSPFLHSPPYF. The DNA of the CDR3 is TGTGCCAGTAGTCCCTTCTTACACAGCCCCCCGTACTTC.

About this clonotype itself: The junction shows a germline mismatch at one end, possibly a read error. The chain links TRBV5-1 to TRBJ2-7; D not certain. CDR1 and CDR2 from the germline V gene are SGHRS and YFSETQ. The CDR3 loop spans 13 amino acids. The chain's CDR3 is CASSLDLGYEQYF. Written as DNA, the CDR3 is TGTGCCAGCAGCTTAGATCTTGGCTACGAGCAGTACTTC.

The CDR3 protein is CASNREGNYGYTF. Written as DNA, the CDR3 is TGTGCCAGCAACCGGGAGGGGAACTATGGCTACACCTTC. This chain uses TRBV6-6 with TRBJ1-2, with D perhaps matching TRBD1 (5 bases). CDR1 and CDR2 from the germline V gene are MNHNY and SVGAGI (reference sequence). The CDR3 is 13 amino acids. The V end lost 7 bases, the J end lost 2 bases, and 11 bases lay between the germline ends.

The chain combines TRBV5-1 with TRBJ1-5, with unresolved D. With 0 bases removed from V and 2 bases from J, the gap between germline ends came to 6 bases. Per germline, CDR1 SGHRS and CDR2 YFSETQ. The CDR3 covers 14 residues. The CDR3 nucleotides read TGCGCCAGCAGCTTGGACTGGGGCAATCAGCCCCAGCATTTT. Its translation: CASSLDWGNQPQHF.

This clonotype was counted at least ten times. The chain combines TRBV5-1 with TRBJ2-7; D remains unclear. This CDR3 has 12 amino acids. Trimming removed 3 bases from V and 4 bases from J, with 8 bases in between. Germline V gene lookup returns CDR1 SGHRS and CDR2 YFSETQ. CDR3 region: CASSSRGYEQYF. The CDR3 DNA reads as TGCGCCAGCAGCTCTAGAGGATACGAGCAGTACTTC.

This chain uses TRBV7-8 with TRBJ2-7; D gene ambiguous. The CDR3 has 14 amino acids. Germline CDR1 reads SGHVS; CDR2 reads FQNEAQ. V was pared by 1 base and J by 3 bases, with 10 bases between. The CDR3 DNA follows: TGTGCCAGCAGCTTAGTACAGTGGCACTACGAGCAGTACTTC. This translates into CASSLVQWHYEQYF.

This chain uses TRBV20-1 with TRBJ1-2; possible D gene TRBD1, 6 bases. CDR1 and CDR2 from the germline V gene are DFQATT and SNEGSKA (reference sequence). The ends were cut back, 5 bases at V and 6 bases at J, with 16 bases in the middle. The CDR3 spans 13 residues. This CDR3 is CSAATQGLHGYTF. In DNA, the CDR3 is TGCAGTGCTGCGACACAGGGACTCCATGGCTACACCTTC.

The chain couples TRBV27 to TRBJ1-1; D uncertain. The germline gives CDR1 MNHEY, CDR2 SMNVEV (reference sequence). The CDR3 has 13 amino acids. V was clipped by 1 base and J by 8 bases, with 11 bases between them. CDR3 sequence (DNA): TGTGCCAGCAGTTTATTAATTGCGGGGGAAGCTTTCTTT. The encoded protein is CASSLLIAGEAFF.

The chain uses TRBV20-1 and TRBJ2-7; D call uncertain. Germline V gene data show CDR1 as DFQATT and CDR2 as SNEGSKA (reference sequence). V gave up 0 bases and J gave up 7 bases, with 10 bases separating them. The CDR3 has 12 amino acids. The CDR3 loop reads CSARDRGWEQYF. CDR3 DNA sequence: TGCAGTGCTAGAGATAGAGGATGGGAGCAGTACTTC.

This clonotype was observed a handful of times. The chain uses TRBV5-1 and TRBJ2-1; D may be TRBD1 (6 bases). CDR1 and CDR2 from the germline V gene are SGHRS and YFSETQ. Trimming removed 2 bases at V and 0 bases at J, with 9 bases between. The CDR3 loop spans 15 amino acids. The CDR3 is CASSLRTDSYNEQFF. The CDR3 nucleotides are TGCGCCAGCAGCTTACGGACAGACTCCTACAATGAGCAGTTCTTC.

This clonotype was seen more than once but under ten times. This chain links TRBV7-2 with TRBJ2-1, with 7 bases matching TRBD1. The V and J ends lost 4 bases and 6 bases, in that order; junction bases with no gene match: 3. This CDR3 region has 13 residues. Per germline, CDR1 SGHTA and CDR2 FQGNSA. CDR3 residues: CASSYDRANEQFF. The CDR3 region has the DNA TGTGCCAGCAGCTACGACAGGGCCAATGAGCAGTTCTTC.

The genes are TRBV20-1 and TRBJ2-4, with D unresolved. CDR3 size: 14 residues. Germline values: CDR1 DFQATT, CDR2 SNEGSKA (reference sequence). Deletions cut 6 bases from V and 0 bases from J, with 12 bases between. In nucleotides, the CDR3 is TGCAGTGCGCCGTCAATACTAGCCAAAAACATTCAGTACTTC. Its protein is CSAPSILAKNIQYF.

This clonotype was picked up a small number of times. The chain links TRBV20-1 to TRBJ2-7, with D perhaps TRBD1 or TRBD2 (6 bases each). V lost 3 bases to trimming and J lost 0 bases, with 9 bases between them. Germline assignment: CDR1 DFQATT and CDR2 SNEGSKA (reference sequence). The CDR3 loop spans 13 amino acids. The CDR3 DNA reads as TGCAGTGCTAGCGGGGGCCTCTCCTACGAGCAGTACTTC. Protein product: CSASGGLSYEQYF.

The V and J genes are TRBV7-9 and TRBJ2-4; no reliable D call. CDR1 SEHNR and CDR2 FQNEAQ come from the germline V gene (reference sequence). Trimming took off 5 bases at V and 11 bases at J, with 19 bases between the two ends. The CDR3 extends over 14 amino acids. The CDR3 is CASSHSGEGKVQYF. The CDR3 DNA reads TGTGCCAGCAGCCATTCTGGGGAAGGGAAGGTTCAGTACTTC.

The rearrangement uses TRBV2 and TRBJ2-1; TRBD1 might be the D (6 bases). The CDR3 contains 14 residues. The germline CDR1 and CDR2 sequences are SNHLY and FYNNEI. V shed 6 bases and J shed 5 bases, with 14 bases lying between them. The CDR3 DNA is TGTGCCAGCAGGACCGGGACAACCAACAATGAGCAGTTCTTC. This gives the protein CASRTGTTNNEQFF. The full variable domain, in which reference TRBV2 and TRBJ2-1 provide the parts outside the CDR3, is EPEVTQTPSHQVTQMGQEVILRCVPISNHLYFYWYRQILGQKVEFLVSFYNNEISEKSEIFDDQFSVERPDGSNFTLKIRSTKLEDSAMYFCASRTGTTNNEQFFGPGTRLTVL.

In the case of this clonotype: One end of the junction is discordant with germline, which a read error may explain. The chain's CDR3 is CGAGRQAGGETQYF. For the CDR3, the DNA is TGCGGTGCGGGAAGACAGGCAGGAGGAGAGACCCAGTACTTC. V and J are TRBV20-1 and TRBJ2-5; D assignment may be TRBD1 or TRBD2 (6 bases each). The V gene's germline CDR1 is DFQATT and CDR2 SNEGSKA (reference sequence). This CDR3 region has 14 residues.

This chain joins TRBV6-6 and TRBJ1-5; D is ambiguous. V shed 6 bases and J shed 4 bases, with 7 bases lying between them. This CDR3 spans 12 amino acids. From germline, CDR1 is MNHNY and CDR2 SVGAGI (reference sequence). The CDR3 DNA sequence: TGTGCCAGCAGAAGGGAGAATCAGCCCCAGCATTTT. Its protein is CASRRENQPQHF.

This chain joins TRBV29-1 and TRBJ2-1; 12 bases are shared with TRBD2. The J call may be faulty, since TRBJ2-7 better matches the DNA end. This CDR3 region has 14 residues. Germline-derived CDR1 and CDR2 are SQVTM and ANQGSEA. CDR3 bases: TGCAGCGTCGCGACTAGCGGGGGCTACAATGAGCAGTACTTC. Its protein product is CSVATSGGYNEQYF.

The rearrangement links TRBV18 to TRBJ2-6; D remains ambiguous. V was trimmed by 4 bases and J by 4 bases, leaving 11 bases between them. CDR1 and CDR2 from the germline V gene are KGHSH and LQKENI. This CDR3 is built from 15 residues. The CDR3 reads CASSLMEQGANVLTF. CDR3 in DNA: TGTGCCAGCTCACTGATGGAGCAAGGGGCCAACGTCCTGACTTTC.